This T cell receptor (beta chain) derives from a study of control samples from healthy donors and cancer patients. Libraries were prepared by immunoSEQ multiplex PCR; TCRdb keeps only in-frame clonotypes and omits some of them. The sample shows approximately 100,000 clones, over 85% of them seen only once. The sequence came from a human donor in good health. The donor label of this sample is uncertain. The sample was blood.

In DNA, the CDR3 is TGTGCCAGTAGTATTCGGAGTCAGCCCCAGCATTTT. Translation gives CASSIRSQPQHF. This chain joins TRBV19 and TRBJ1-5; D gene ambiguous. Trimming removed 3 bases at V and 6 bases at J, with 6 bases between. Germline-derived CDR1 and CDR2 are LNHDA and SQIVND (reference sequence). CDR3 size: 12 residues.